This TCR beta chain was recovered during a study of glioma-infiltrating T cells after dendritic cell vaccination. TCRdb's copy holds only in-frame clones and misses some; the assay was immunoSEQ multiplex PCR. The sample holds roughly 82,000 clones, 85% to 90% seen once. V was pared by 3 bases and J by 12 bases, with 14 bases of the junction left unmatched. CDR3 length: 15 amino acids. From germline, CDR1 is SGHTA and CDR2 FQGNSA. The origin of this receptor is a human donor with glioblastoma. Material: blood, obtained before dendritic cell vaccination. The J gene is TRBJ2-1, the V gene TRBV7-2; TRBD1 agrees at 7 bases. The CDR3 sequence: CASSFRGTVQSGQFF. CDR3 nucleotide sequence: TGTGCCAGCAGCTTCAGGGGGACGGTTCAATCGGGGCAGTTCTTC.